The next 12 T cell receptor beta chains were all read from a single sample in a study of cytomegalovirus exposure and HLA in healthy donors. With 60 Vbeta and 13 Jbeta primers, the PCR was carried out. Assay: immunoSEQ multiplex PCR; the TCRdb copy retains only in-frame clones and omits some. The data contain 150,000 to 200,000 clones, around 80% of them singletons. The sample taken for sequencing was PBMCs. Receptors originate from a woman aged 40-49 years in good health and CMV-seronegative.

The DNA for the CDR3 is TGTGCCTGTAAGCGGGGCCCCTACGAGCAGTACTTC. This sequence encodes CACKRGPYEQYF. This rearrangement joins TRBV7-9 to TRBJ2-7; TRBD2 agrees at 7 bases. Germline values: CDR1 SEHNR, CDR2 FQNEAQ (reference sequence). There are 12 residues in the CDR3. The V segment lost 11 bases and the J segment 2 bases; nucleotides outside the gene matches: 6.

This clone was detected only a few times. This CDR3 reads CASSQDGIGAGPTQPQHF. In DNA form, the CDR3 reads TGTGCCAGCAGCCAAGATGGAATTGGTGCAGGTCCTACTCAGCCCCAGCATTTT. The rearrangement links TRBV4-2 to TRBJ1-5; no definite D call. The CDR3 has 18 amino acids. Germline V gene sequence: CDR1 LGHNA, CDR2 YNFKEQ. Deletions cut 0 bases from V and 6 bases from J, with 21 bases between.

On this clone: A read error may account for a junction end that differs from germline. The chain is built from TRBV7-9 and TRBJ2-3; D call uncertain. CDR1 and CDR2 (germline): SEHNR, FQNEAQ (reference sequence). This CDR3 spans 12 amino acids. The CDR3 DNA follows: TGTTCCAGCAGCCAATTCACAGATACGCAGTATTTT. This gives the protein CSSSQFTDTQYF.

The rearrangement joins TRBV7-9 to TRBJ2-7, with 9 bases fitting TRBD2. Germline V lookup: CDR1 SEHNR, CDR2 FQNEAQ (reference sequence). V lost 5 bases, J lost 6 bases, and 8 bases stayed unmatched. This CDR3 spans 14 amino acids. The CDR3: CASSATSGGLEQYF. CDR3 nucleotides: TGTGCCAGCAGCGCGACTAGCGGTGGTCTCGAGCAGTACTTC.

This clone turned up a few times. The chain employs TRBV5-1 and TRBJ1-2; 11 positions match TRBD1. Germline CDR1 is SGHRS and CDR2 is YFSETQ. V shed 4 bases and J 8 bases; nucleotides not matched to a gene: 7. CDR3 length equals 14 residues. CDR3: CASSQDRGPRGYTF. The CDR3 DNA sequence: TGCGCCAGCAGCCAGGACAGGGGGCCGCGGGGCTACACCTTC.

The chain carries TRBV18 and TRBJ2-6; a weak D match, TRBD2 (6 bases). Germline loops: CDR1 KGHSH, CDR2 LQKENI. V gave up 5 bases and J gave up 0 bases, with 14 bases separating them. CDR3 length equals 17 residues. The CDR3 sequence is CASSGRGGSSGANVLTF. The CDR3 bases are TGTGCCAGCTCAGGACGTGGGGGGAGCTCTGGGGCCAACGTCCTGACTTTC. The complete variable domain, with remaining parts taken from reference TRBV18 and TRBJ2-6, reads NAGVMQNPRHLVRRRGQEARLRCSPMKGHSHVYWYRQLPEEGLKFMVYLQKENIIDESGMPKERFSAEFPKEGPSILRIQQVVRGDSAAYFCASSGRGGSSGANVLTFGAGSRLTVL.

The rearrangement links TRBV28 to TRBJ1-2, with 9 bases matching TRBD1. This CDR3 is built from 15 residues. J was trimmed by 2 bases and V by 8 bases; bases with no gene match: 9. Germline CDR1 and CDR2: MDHEN and SYDVKM. CDR3 nucleotide sequence: TGTGCCAGCTCTTCCCACGGACAGGGGAACTATGGCTACACCTTC. Residues: CASSSHGQGNYGYTF.

This clone has only a few counts. The chain employs TRBV11-3 and TRBJ2-5; D unresolved. V lost 5 bases and J lost 2, with 18 bases in between. Germline CDR1 and CDR2: SGHNT and YENEEA. The CDR3 has 16 residues. The CDR3 protein is CASSPRGDPTQETQYF. The CDR3 DNA reads TGTGCCAGCAGCCCCCGCGGCGATCCGACTCAAGAGACCCAGTACTTC.

This chain uses TRBV5-1 with TRBJ1-2, with 9 nucleotides matching TRBD1. The CDR3 extends over 15 amino acids. V lost 0 bases, J lost 3 bases, and 3 bases stayed unmatched. CDR1 is SGHRS and CDR2 is YFSETQ in the germline V gene. CDR3 sequence (DNA): TGCGCCAGCAGCTTGGGGTGGACAGGGGACTATGGCTACACCTTC. Translation gives CASSLGWTGDYGYTF.

This clone was picked up a small number of times. V is TRBV4-3 and J is TRBJ2-7; D is ambiguous. Trimming pared 0 bases from V and 5 bases from J, leaving 17 bases between. Looked up from germline, CDR1 is LGHNA and CDR2 is YSLEER. This CDR3 contains 16 residues. Here the CDR3 reads CASSQDLGRSSHEQYF. Here the CDR3 DNA reads TGCGCCAGCAGCCAAGATCTGGGCAGGTCATCGCACGAGCAGTACTTC.

The J gene is TRBJ2-2, the V gene TRBV19; 8 bases agree with TRBD1. CDR3 length: 16 amino acids. CDR1 and CDR2 from the germline V gene are LNHDA and SQIVND (reference sequence). Trimming at V came to 4 bases and at J to 1 base, leaving 5 bases not matched to a gene. CDR3 sequence reads: CASSTPGGGNTGELFF. CDR3 bases: TGTGCCAGTAGTACACCAGGGGGCGGGAACACCGGGGAGCTGTTTTTT.

Regarding this clone: The germline gene is not matched at one end of the junction; a read error may be the cause. This chain connects TRBV7-9 to TRBJ2-7, with D maybe TRBD2 (6 bases). From germline, CDR1 is SEHNR and CDR2 FQNEAQ (reference sequence). The CDR3 is 12 amino acids. CDR3 in DNA: TGTTCCAGCAGTGAACGGGGGTACGAGCAGTACTTC. Protein product: CSSSERGYEQYF.